This entry is about one T cell receptor (beta chain). Its antigen remains unidentified. Expansion of antigen-specific CD4+ T cells with viral peptide pools was carried out by the ViraFEST assay before sequencing. With nine to eleven days of culture completed, CD4+ T cells were isolated. Each participant was given two doses of one vaccine (BNT162b2 or mRNA-1273). Libraries were prepared by immunoSEQ multiplex PCR; TCRdb keeps only in-frame clonotypes and omits some of them. The sample contains more than 35,000 clones, approximately 82% of which appear only once. The CDR3 spans 18 residues. Germline V gene lookup returns CDR1 SGHTA and CDR2 FQGNSA. V lost 4 bases to trimming and J lost 6 bases; unmatched junction nucleotides: 13. These data originate in a study of vaccination effects on CD4 cells after COVID-19.

The TCR sequence derives from a human donor who received a COVID-19 vaccine. Some clones in this sample may be carry-over from other donors' samples. The rearrangement uses TRBV7-2 and TRBJ1-5; 12 positions match TRBD1. The source material was CD4+ T cells from PBMCs cultured with HCoV-NL63 spike peptides, sampled after COVID-19 vaccination. CDR3 amino acids: CASSSGTGGAGSFQPQHF. The CDR3 DNA follows: TGTGCCAGCAGCTCCGGGACAGGGGGCGCGGGGTCGTTTCAGCCCCAGCATTTT.